This T cell receptor (beta chain) appears in the sequencing data of a study of cytomegalovirus exposure and HLA in healthy donors. A multiplex PCR was run with 60 Vbeta primers and 13 Jbeta primers. TCRdb's copy holds only in-frame clones and misses some; the assay was immunoSEQ multiplex PCR. This table has 150,000 to 180,000 clones, about 68% appearing once. The sequencing input was PBMCs. This sequence was found in a young man in good health and CMV-seronegative.

This CDR3 reads CASSQIAGGNEQFF. The CDR3 DNA sequence: TGTGCCAGCAGCCAAATAGCGGGGGGGAATGAGCAGTTCTTC. The V call is TRBV9, the J call TRBJ2-1; 11 nucleotides match TRBD2. The CDR3 is made up of 14 amino acids. V shed 4 bases, J shed 7 bases, and the junction held 4 bases outside the gene matches. Germline V CDR1 and CDR2: SGDLS, YYNGEE.